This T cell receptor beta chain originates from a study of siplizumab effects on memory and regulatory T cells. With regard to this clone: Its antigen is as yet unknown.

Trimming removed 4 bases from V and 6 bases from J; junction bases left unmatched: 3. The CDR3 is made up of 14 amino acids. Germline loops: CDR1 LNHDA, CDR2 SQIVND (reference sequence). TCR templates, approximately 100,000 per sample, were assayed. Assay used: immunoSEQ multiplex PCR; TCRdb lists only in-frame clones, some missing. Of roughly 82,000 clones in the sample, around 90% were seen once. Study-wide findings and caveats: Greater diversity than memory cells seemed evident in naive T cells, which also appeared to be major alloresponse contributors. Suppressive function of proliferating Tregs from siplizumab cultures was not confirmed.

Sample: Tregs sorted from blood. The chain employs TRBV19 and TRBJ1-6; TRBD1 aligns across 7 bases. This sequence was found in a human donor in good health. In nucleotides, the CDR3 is TGTGCCAGTAGTAATCGGGACAGTAATTCACCCCTCCACTTT. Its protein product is CASSNRDSNSPLHF.